Each of the 32 T cell receptor beta chains below was sequenced from the same sample in a study of cytomegalovirus exposure and HLA in healthy donors. Primers for the PCR totalled 60 Vbeta and 13 Jbeta. TCRdb's table, derived via immunoSEQ multiplex PCR, lists solely in-frame clones and lacks some. Here the sample spans 100,000 to 150,000 clones, more than 65% being singletons. Sequencing was performed on PBMCs. These receptors were taken from a man aged 18 to 29 in good health and CMV-seropositive.

This clone was picked up one time. V gene TRBV6-5 combines with J gene TRBJ2-2; perhaps TRBD1 as D (5 bases). The CDR3 length is 14 residues. Germline CDR1 MNHEY, CDR2 SVGAGI. V was trimmed by 6 bases and J by 1 base, leaving 9 bases between them. The CDR3 is CASSYDRNTGELFF. CDR3 DNA sequence: TGTGCCAGCAGCTACGACAGGAACACCGGGGAGCTGTTTTTT.

V gene TRBV27 combines with J gene TRBJ2-5; D remains ambiguous. This CDR3 has 11 residues. Trimming cost V 2 bases and J 5 bases, with 3 bases left between them. Germline CDR1 reads MNHEY; CDR2 reads SMNVEV (reference sequence). The CDR3 nucleotides read TGTGCCAGCAGTTTAGGCGAGACCCAGTACTTC. This translates into CASSLGETQYF.

This rearrangement joins TRBV5-1 to TRBJ2-7; 7 bases are a match to TRBD1. The CDR3 totals 16 residues. The V gene's germline CDR1 is SGHRS and CDR2 YFSETQ. The junction had 8 bases not matched to a gene; V was cut back by 0 bases and J by 2 bases. Here the CDR3 DNA reads TGCGCCAGCAGCTTGGGGACAGGCCGAAACGCCTACGAGCAGTACTTC. Amino acid sequence: CASSLGTGRNAYEQYF.

The rearrangement joins TRBV5-4 to TRBJ2-1; a weak D match, TRBD2 (5 bases). Germline values: CDR1 SGHNT, CDR2 YYREEE (reference sequence). The CDR3 spans 16 residues. Trimming removed 3 bases at V and 3 bases at J, with 16 bases between. The CDR3 loop reads CASSSQPLRDYNEQFF. As DNA, the CDR3 is TGTGCCAGCAGCTCACAACCGTTGAGGGACTACAATGAGCAGTTCTTC.

Points on this clone: Other DNA sequences within the sample encode an identical CDR3. This CDR3 is CASSFGGNVQETQYF. The CDR3 DNA follows: TGTGCCAGCAGCTTCGGGGGAAACGTACAAGAGACCCAGTACTTC. The gene calls are TRBV5-8 and TRBJ2-5; the D gene is possibly TRBD2 (6 bases). Deletions cut 2 bases from V and 2 bases from J, with 13 bases between. Germline V gene sequence: CDR1 SGHTS, CDR2 YDEGEE. This CDR3 is built from 15 residues.

The chain recombines TRBV19 with TRBJ1-6, with 7 nucleotides matching TRBD1. V gave up 4 bases and J gave up 6 bases; unmatched junction bases: 6. There are 15 residues in the CDR3. Germline CDR1 reads LNHDA; CDR2 reads SQIVND (reference sequence). The CDR3 coding sequence is TGTGCCAGTAGTACCGGGGACAGCGTTAATTCACCCCTCCACTTT. Its translation is CASSTGDSVNSPLHF. Full variable domain (rest looked up from reference TRBV19 and TRBJ1-6): DGGITQSPKYLFRKEGQNVTLSCEQNLNHDAMYWYRQDPGQGLRLIYYSQIVNDFQKGDIAEGYSVSREKKESFPLTVTSAQKNPTAFYLCASSTGDSVNSPLHFGNGTRLTVT.

The chain joins TRBV25-1 to TRBJ2-3; D is unresolved. The CDR3 spans 12 residues. The germline V gene encodes CDR1 MGHDK and CDR2 SYGVNS. Trimming shortened V by 4 bases and J by 1 base, and 3 bases separated the two germline ends. The CDR3 loop is CASSARTDTQYF. CDR3 in DNA: TGTGCCAGCAGTGCTCGCACAGATACGCAGTATTTT.

The chain is built from TRBV6-4 and TRBJ2-2; TRBD2 agrees at 8 bases. Germline CDR1 and CDR2: MRHNA and SNTAGT. The CDR3 spans 16 residues. Trimming at V came to 6 bases and at J to 3 bases, leaving 9 bases not matched to a gene. For the CDR3, the DNA is TGTGCCAGCAGCGAGATCGGGGGGGTCTACACCGGGGAGCTGTTTTTT. This encodes CASSEIGGVYTGELFF.

The chain uses TRBV27 and TRBJ2-1; 8 positions agree with TRBD2. The CDR3 extends over 14 amino acids. Germline V CDR1 and CDR2: MNHEY, SMNVEV (reference sequence). The J segment lost 6 bases and the V segment lost 4 bases, leaving 5 bases of the junction unmatched. The CDR3 loop is CASSYGGAANEQFF. The CDR3 coding sequence is TGTGCCAGCAGTTACGGGGGGGCGGCCAATGAGCAGTTCTTC.

The chain uses TRBV7-2 and TRBJ2-6; TRBD1 matches at 8 bases. The V gene's germline CDR1 is SGHTA and CDR2 FQGNSA. The CDR3 totals 17 residues. The ends lost 5 bases at V and 2 bases at J; junction bases unmatched: 8. CDR3 sequence reads: CASSPIRTGTGANVLTF. As DNA, the CDR3 is TGTGCCAGCAGCCCCATTCGGACAGGGACTGGGGCCAACGTCCTGACTTTC.

The V gene is TRBV5-8, the J gene TRBJ2-3; 7 nucleotides match TRBD2. Germline V gene sequence: CDR1 SGHTS, CDR2 YDEGEE. The CDR3 is 18 amino acids. The trim removed 0 bases at V and 2 bases at J, leaving 12 bases unmatched. CDR3 region: CASSLGVFASGLTDTQYF. The DNA for the CDR3 is TGTGCCAGCAGCTTGGGGGTCTTCGCTAGCGGACTCACAGATACGCAGTATTTT.

As DNA, the CDR3 is TGTGCCAGCAGTGAAAATGGATCCGGGGGCTACACCTTC. Its protein product is CASSENGSGGYTF. This chain joins TRBV6-1 and TRBJ1-2; D not certain. Germline-derived CDR1 and CDR2 are MNHNS and SASEGT. The CDR3 has 13 amino acids. V gave up 2 bases and J gave up 8 bases, with 12 bases separating them.

This chain joins TRBV7-9 and TRBJ2-5, with 7 bases lining up with TRBD1. The J call may be in error: the DNA end matches TRBJ2-7 better. The germline CDR1 and CDR2 sequences are SEHNR and FQNEAQ (reference sequence). The CDR3 runs to 15 residues. As DNA, the CDR3 is TGTGCCAGCACATACGATAGGGACAGCTCCTACGAGCAGTACTTC. This codes for CASTYDRDSSYEQYF.

The chain combines TRBV5-1 with TRBJ2-7, with D possibly being TRBD1 (5 bases). This CDR3 contains 14 residues. CDR1 and CDR2 (germline): SGHRS, YFSETQ. V lost 0 bases and J 5 bases, leaving 12 bases between the germline ends. CDR3 DNA sequence: TGCGCCAGCAGCTTGGTGCAGGGAACCCACGAGCAGTACTTC. It specifies CASSLVQGTHEQYF.

V is TRBV19 and J is TRBJ1-1, with 7 bases matching TRBD1. CDR3 length: 13 residues. With 7 bases clipped from V and 5 bases from J, the junction kept 7 bases outside the gene matches. CDR1 is LNHDA and CDR2 is SQIVND in the germline V gene (reference sequence). The CDR3: CASKSQGVTEAFF. For the CDR3, the DNA is TGTGCCAGTAAGTCCCAGGGGGTTACTGAAGCTTTCTTT.

V is TRBV7-2 and J is TRBJ2-3; 8 nucleotides match TRBD2. CDR1 and CDR2 from the germline V gene are SGHTA and FQGNSA. The CDR3 is 13 amino acids. V dropped 4 bases and J dropped 4; count of bases not matched to a gene: 1. The CDR3 DNA reads TGTGCCAGCAGCTGGGGACTAGCAGATACGCAGTATTTT. Its translation is CASSWGLADTQYF.

V gene TRBV9 combines with J gene TRBJ1-3; 8 bases are a match to TRBD1. This CDR3 comprises 17 residues. CDR1 SGDLS and CDR2 YYNGEE come from the germline V gene. J lost 1 base, V lost 0 bases, and 6 bases had no gene match. The CDR3 here is CASSVALQGASGNTIYF. CDR3 sequence (DNA): TGTGCCAGCAGCGTAGCTTTGCAGGGGGCATCTGGAAACACCATATATTTT.

About this clone: Because the CDR3 is missing its conserved closing phenylalanine or tryptophan, this is likely a read error. The genes are TRBV5-8 and TRBJ2-3; 11 nucleotides agree with TRBD1. The CDR3 sequence is 15 residues long. V lost 4 bases to trimming and J lost 2 bases; unmatched junction nucleotides: 3. CDR1 and CDR2 from the germline V gene are SGHTS and YDEGEE. Here the CDR3 reads CASSRDRGNTDTQYL. The CDR3 DNA follows: TGTGCCAGCAGCCGGGACAGGGGGAACACAGATACGCAGTATTTG.

The chain recombines TRBV29-1 with TRBJ1-1; 7 bases map to TRBD1. Germline CDR1 reads SQVTM; CDR2 reads ANQGSEA. With 6 bases clipped from V and 6 bases from J, the junction kept 7 bases outside the gene matches. The CDR3 has 12 residues. CDR3 region: CSVRGQSAEAFF. CDR3 DNA sequence: TGCAGCGTCAGGGGACAGTCTGCTGAAGCTTTCTTT.

This chain connects TRBV7-8 to TRBJ2-1; 9 positions match TRBD1. The CDR3 runs to 16 residues. V was clipped by 4 bases and J by 2 bases; unmatched bases: 6. The germline gives CDR1 SGHVS, CDR2 FQNEAQ. CDR3 in amino acids: CASSYGTGSPYNEQFF. CDR3 DNA sequence: TGTGCCAGCAGCTACGGGACAGGGAGTCCCTACAATGAGCAGTTCTTC.

J is TRBJ2-2 and V is TRBV18; the match to TRBD1 covers 12 bases. CDR3 length: 15 amino acids. Losses at the gene ends were 3 bases for V and 7 bases for J; bases not matched to a gene: 3. CDR1 is KGHSH, CDR2 LQKENI, per germline. Here the CDR3 DNA reads TGTGCCAGCTCACCCGGGACAGGGGGCTTCGGGGAGCTGTTTTTT. Encoded protein: CASSPGTGGFGELFF.

The chain carries TRBV9 and TRBJ1-2; tentatively, D is TRBD1 (6 bases). Germline CDR1 SGDLS, CDR2 YYNGEE. CDR3 length equals 16 residues. V dropped 8 bases and J dropped 2 bases, with 22 bases sitting between them. CDR3 residues: CASSRSGAGANYGYTF. CDR3 nucleotides: TGTGCCAGTAGCCGATCCGGGGCAGGGGCGAACTATGGCTACACCTTC. The full variable domain, completed using reference TRBV9 and TRBJ1-2, is DSGVTQTPKHLITATGQRVTLRCSPRSGDLSVYWYQQSLDQGLQFLIQYYNGEERAKGNILERFSAQQFPDLHSELNLSSLELGDSALYFCASSRSGAGANYGYTFGSGTRLTVV.

The J gene is TRBJ2-5, the V gene TRBV5-4; weak D call: TRBD2 (6 bases). The ends were cut back, 0 bases at V and 1 base at J, with 7 bases in the middle. CDR1 and CDR2 (germline): SGHNT, YYREEE (reference sequence). The CDR3 totals 14 residues. This chain's CDR3 is CASSLVGGQETQYF. Here the CDR3 DNA reads TGTGCCAGCAGCTTGGTGGGGGGCCAAGAGACCCAGTACTTC.

This chain links TRBV11-2 with TRBJ2-7; no firm D call. Trimming removed 5 bases at V and 0 bases at J, with 17 bases between. This CDR3 has 16 amino acids. Germline V lookup: CDR1 SGHAT, CDR2 FQNNGV. In DNA form, the CDR3 reads TGTGCCAGCAGCCCTTACGAGGTGGCCCGCTCCTACGAGCAGTACTTC. This codes for CASSPYEVARSYEQYF. Drawing the rest from reference TRBV11-2 and TRBJ2-7, the complete variable domain is EAGVAQSPRYKIIEKRQSVAFWCNPISGHATLYWYQQILGQGPKLLIQFQNNGVVDDSQLPKDRFSAERLKGVDSTLKIQPAKLEDSAVYLCASSPYEVARSYEQYFGPGTRLTVT.

The chain employs TRBV9 and TRBJ2-1, with TRBD2 identical over 7 bases. CDR1 and CDR2 from the germline V gene are SGDLS and YYNGEE. With 3 bases clipped from V and 0 bases from J, the junction kept 9 bases outside the gene matches. There are 17 residues in the CDR3. The CDR3 nucleotides are TGTGCCAGCAGCGCTCACACTAGCGTAAGCTCCTACAATGAGCAGTTCTTC. Protein: CASSAHTSVSSYNEQFF. The full variable domain, rest sourced from reference TRBV9 and TRBJ2-1, is DSGVTQTPKHLITATGQRVTLRCSPRSGDLSVYWYQQSLDQGLQFLIQYYNGEERAKGNILERFSAQQFPDLHSELNLSSLELGDSALYFCASSAHTSVSSYNEQFFGPGTRLTVL.

The chain employs TRBV9 and TRBJ1-1; TRBD1 aligns across 7 bases. This CDR3 is 16 amino acids long. With 4 bases clipped from V and 0 bases from J, the junction kept 9 bases outside the gene matches. CDR1 is SGDLS and CDR2 is YYNGEE in the germline V gene. CDR3 DNA: TGTGCCAGCAGCATAAACAGGGACAGATTGAACACTGAAGCTTTCTTT. Residues: CASSINRDRLNTEAFF.

J is TRBJ2-5 and V is TRBV5-1; TRBD1 matches at 7 bases. The V segment lost 4 bases and the J segment 9 bases; nucleotides outside the gene matches: 12. Germline V gives CDR1 SGHRS, CDR2 YFSETQ. This CDR3 comprises 14 residues. CDR3 coding DNA: TGCGCCAGCAGCCAAAGGGACAGCGCATCGGCCCAGTACTTC. Amino acids: CASSQRDSASAQYF.

DNA for the CDR3: TGTGCCAGCAGCGTAGGGGGAGGTGGCTACACCTTC. This codes for CASSVGGGGYTF. The genes are TRBV9 and TRBJ1-2; D is unresolved. The CDR3 has 12 residues. Germline V gives CDR1 SGDLS, CDR2 YYNGEE. Trimming stripped 0 bases from V and 7 bases from J, with 7 bases between. Based on the CDR3 plus reference TRBV9 and TRBJ1-2, the full variable domain is DSGVTQTPKHLITATGQRVTLRCSPRSGDLSVYWYQQSLDQGLQFLIQYYNGEERAKGNILERFSAQQFPDLHSELNLSSLELGDSALYFCASSVGGGGYTFGSGTRLTVV.

This clone was found once. V usage is TRBV19 and J usage is TRBJ1-4; no firm D call. Germline V gene sequence: CDR1 LNHDA, CDR2 SQIVND (reference sequence). V lost 7 bases to trimming and J lost 2 bases, with 11 bases between them. The CDR3 extends over 14 amino acids. CDR3 amino acids: CASTARGTNEKLFF. CDR3 nucleotide sequence: TGTGCCAGTACCGCTCGCGGGACTAATGAAAAACTGTTTTTT.

This chain links TRBV29-1 with TRBJ1-2, with D hard to call. Germline V gene lookup returns CDR1 SQVTM and CDR2 ANQGSEA. This CDR3 is built from 10 residues. This CDR3 reads CTVEAYGYTF. CDR3 in DNA: TGCACAGTTGAGGCTTATGGCTACACCTTC.

The chain carries TRBV7-2 and TRBJ1-2; TRBD1 agrees at 7 bases. The germline gives CDR1 SGHTA, CDR2 FQGNSA. With V trimmed by 1 base and J by 5 bases, 7 bases remained unmatched. The CDR3 totals 15 residues. Here the CDR3 DNA reads TGTGCCAGCAGCTTAGGACCTACAGGGGAATATGGCTACACCTTC. This sequence encodes CASSLGPTGEYGYTF.

The J gene is TRBJ2-1, the V gene TRBV7-2; D gene uncertain. Germline CDR1 is SGHTA and CDR2 is FQGNSA. The V gene lost 1 base and the J gene lost 6 bases, with 10 bases spanning the gap. The CDR3 length is 14 residues. DNA for the CDR3: TGTGCCAGCAGCTTAGAGGCTAGATCCAATGAGCAGTTCTTC. Its translation: CASSLEARSNEQFF.